This section outlines one T cell receptor beta chain sequence together with its context. Its target is not known. The beta constant-region primer was an equimolar mix of two oligonucleotides covering TRBC1 and TRBC2. Four rounds of PCR amplified the ligated cDNA using nested alpha and beta constant-region primers plus SP2. TCRdb fed the UMI-ligation and nested PCR reads into MiXCR, producing one record per CDR3 protein. Here the sample spans around 110,000 distinct CDR3 sequences, approximately 37% being singletons. The data derive from a study of naive and memory T cell subsets. V lost 5 bases and J lost 3, with 13 bases in between. This CDR3 has 15 residues. Per the germline V gene, CDR1 is LGHNA and CDR2 is YSLEER. Findings and caveats of the study: Naive and memory subsets had different power law exponents for TCR abundance.

The genes are TRBV4-3 and TRBJ2-2, with D tentatively TRBD2 (7 bases). The TCR was taken from a human donor in good health. The sample taken for sequencing was central memory CD4+ T cells from blood. The CDR3 spells CASSARGGDTGELFF. The DNA for the CDR3 is TGCGCCAGCAGCGCAAGAGGGGGGGACACCGGGGAGCTGTTTTTT.